This T cell receptor beta chain was identified during a study of glioma-infiltrating T cells after dendritic cell vaccination (dated by TCRdb to the mid-2010s). Concerning the study at large: The cohort comprised roughly 15 glioblastoma patients from Phase I and II dendritic cell vaccination trials, 9 newly diagnosed and 6 with recurrent disease. The vaccine was prepared from monocyte-derived dendritic cells that were cultured for seven days with IL-4 and GM-CSF and then pulsed overnight with autologous tumor lysate. Survival after dendritic cell vaccination was correlated with TCR sequencing metrics, such as TIL content and the overlap between tumor and blood repertoires. Patients received three intradermal dendritic cell vaccine injections at biweekly intervals in the arm below the axilla. Between about 2002 and 2013, the patients were given dendritic cell vaccination pulsed with autologous tumor lysate. In glioblastoma patients vaccinated with dendritic cells, deep sequencing of TCR beta CDR3 regions served to measure tumor-infiltrating lymphocyte content and to compare repertoires between tumor and blood.

This clone was seen just once. What this receptor recognizes is not known. It has no much larger one-base neighbor in the sample; base qualities were not kept. Patients were selected for having adequate residual fresh-frozen tumor tissue and more than two years of available survival data. Although molecular status otherwise differed among the glioblastoma patients, no patient had an isocitrate dehydrogenase mutation. PBMC were collected before vaccination, two weeks after the third vaccination, and at tumor progression if tumor progression occurred. Genomic DNA was extracted with the Qiagen DNeasy Blood extraction Kit. Using the immunoSEQ assay, TCRB CDR3 regions were amplified from approximately 2 micrograms of genomic DNA, or from all available DNA when less than that was on hand. The multiplex PCR employed 60 forward primers targeting TCR V beta segments and 13 reverse primers targeting J beta segments. To estimate reads per starting template, synthetic control templates were spiked into each sample at limiting dilution. Sequencing produced 87 bp reads on the Illumina HiSeq System. The authors' pipeline ran thus. PCR and sequencing errors were removed by merging closely related sequences with a nearest neighbor algorithm. TCR overlap was defined as the percentage of unique tumor TCR beta sequences that were also present in the same patient's peripheral blood. TCRdb took this table from immuneACCESS and kept in-frame rearrangements with V and J called. Such tables lack part of the clones; where checked against another copy, unresolved V genes explain under half of the gap, and the rest is unexplained. V, J and clone size derive from that table, while D and trimming were established from the DNA sequence. This sample holds over 90,000 clones; over 75% were observed only once. The ten largest clonotypes hold 2.5% to 3% of the sample.

Counted from cysteine to phenylalanine, this CDR3 has 14 amino acids. Kept here is only the CDR3 DNA, which spans 42 bases and is read in frame from base 1. The CDR1 and CDR2 encoded by the germline V gene are SGDLS and YYNGEE. V and J lose 3 bases and 1 base, and a span of 10 bases separates them. What the study reported, not specific to this receptor: The cohort was small and heterogeneous, only a few patients had full blood and tumor sets, and even fewer had initial-recurrent tumor pairs. After dendritic cell vaccination, a higher estimated pretreatment TIL content predicted longer time to progression and overall survival. The response model built on TCR overlap across three groups was characterized as speculative, with prospective validation still needed. No direct relationship between TCR clonality and survival was found, suggesting that a diverse polyclonal response may matter.

The TCR was taken from a human donor with glioblastoma. The chain is encoded by TRBV9 joined to TRBJ1-1; the best D guess is TRBD1, with 5 bases matching. The sample consisted of blood, taken before dendritic cell vaccination. The CDR3 region has the sequence CASSANTGNTEAFF. The bases read TGTGCCAGCAGCGCTAACACAGGGAACACTGAAGCTTTCTTT.